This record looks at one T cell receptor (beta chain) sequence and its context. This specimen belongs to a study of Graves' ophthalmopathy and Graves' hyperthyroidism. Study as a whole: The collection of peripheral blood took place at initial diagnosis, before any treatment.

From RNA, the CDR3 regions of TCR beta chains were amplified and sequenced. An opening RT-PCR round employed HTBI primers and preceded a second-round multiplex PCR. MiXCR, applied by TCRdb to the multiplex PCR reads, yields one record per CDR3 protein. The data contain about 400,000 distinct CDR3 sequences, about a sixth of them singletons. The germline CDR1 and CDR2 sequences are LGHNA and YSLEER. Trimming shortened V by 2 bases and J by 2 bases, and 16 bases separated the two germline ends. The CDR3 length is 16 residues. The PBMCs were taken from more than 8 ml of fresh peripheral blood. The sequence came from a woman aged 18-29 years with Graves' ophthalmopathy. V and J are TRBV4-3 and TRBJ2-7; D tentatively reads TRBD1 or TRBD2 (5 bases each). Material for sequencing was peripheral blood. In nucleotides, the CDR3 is TGCGCCAGCAGCCAAAAAGGGACCAATGGGCCCTACGAGCAGTACTTC. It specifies CASSQKGTNGPYEQYF.